Each of the 8 T cell receptor beta chains below was sequenced from the same sample in a study of cytomegalovirus exposure and HLA in healthy donors. Researchers ran the PCR with 60 Vbeta and 13 Jbeta primers. This table comes from immunoSEQ multiplex PCR, and its TCRdb copy is limited to in-frame clones, with some not included. The table has under 200,000 clones, less than 90% seen once. The sequenced sample was PBMCs. These receptors all stem from a woman aged 45-59 years in good health and CMV-seropositive.

This clone was counted once. The rearrangement links TRBV10-3 to TRBJ2-2, with D tentatively TRBD2 (7 bases). V lost 2 bases and J lost 3, with 13 bases in between. The CDR3 is made up of 16 amino acids. Germline V CDR1 and CDR2: ENHRY, SYGVKD. The CDR3 DNA follows: TGTGCCATCAGTGAGCCCGGAGGGGGGGACACCGGGGAGCTGTTTTTT. It codes for CAISEPGGGDTGELFF.

The chain recombines TRBV27 with TRBJ1-2; a weak D match, TRBD1 (6 bases). Trimming took off 3 bases at V and 4 bases at J, with 15 bases between the two ends. This CDR3 spans 15 amino acids. Germline loops: CDR1 MNHEY, CDR2 SMNVEV (reference sequence). CDR3 amino acids: CASSFRDTRPYGYTF. The CDR3 region has the DNA TGTGCCAGCAGTTTTCGGGACACTCGGCCCTATGGCTACACCTTC.

This clone was detected only once. V and J are TRBV7-9 and TRBJ1-3; 10 bases agree with TRBD1. CDR1 is SEHNR and CDR2 is FQNEAQ in the germline V gene (reference sequence). V was clipped by 5 bases and J by 4 bases; unmatched bases: 8. CDR3 length equals 16 residues. CDR3: CASSPRQGAFGNTIYF. In nucleotides, the CDR3 is TGTGCCAGCAGCCCTAGACAGGGGGCGTTCGGAAACACCATATATTTT.

This clone was observed a handful of times. The rearrangement uses TRBV6-5 and TRBJ2-5; D may be TRBD1 (6 bases). The J call is uncertain, as TRBJ2-7 better fits the DNA end. Germline assignment: CDR1 MNHEY and CDR2 SVGAGI. CDR3 length equals 13 residues. CDR3 in DNA: TGTGCCAGCAGCCAGGGCGGCAGGGGCGAGCAGTACTTC. The encoded protein is CASSQGGRGEQYF.

This clone is termed medium-sized. The same CDR3 is also encoded by other DNA sequences in this sample. This chain uses TRBV2 with TRBJ2-7; 9 bases are shared with TRBD2. Per germline, CDR1 SNHLY and CDR2 FYNNEI. The CDR3 spans 15 residues. Trimming took 6 bases from V and 3 from J; bases not matched to a gene: 9. The DNA for the CDR3 is TGTGCCAGCAGAGGCGGGGGGGCCCATTTCTACGAGCAGTACTTC. It translates to CASRGGGAHFYEQYF.

This rearrangement joins TRBV5-4 to TRBJ2-1, with TRBD1 identical over 7 bases. The junction had 2 bases not matched to a gene; V was cut back by 0 bases and J by 2 bases. Per germline, CDR1 SGHNT and CDR2 YYREEE (reference sequence). This CDR3 spans 15 amino acids. CDR3 nucleotides: TGTGCCAGCAGCTTGGACAGGGGAACCTACAATGAGCAGTTCTTC. Translated: CASSLDRGTYNEQFF.

The CDR3 protein is CASSASTGGSSGNTIYF. For the CDR3, the DNA is TGTGCCAGCAGCGCTTCGACAGGGGGGAGTTCTGGAAACACCATATATTTT. The chain employs TRBV9 and TRBJ1-3; 9 nucleotides align to TRBD1. CDR3 length equals 17 residues. After removal of 3 bases from V and 1 base from J, the junction contained 8 bases not matched to a gene. The germline CDR1 and CDR2 sequences are SGDLS and YYNGEE.

The chain links TRBV7-2 to TRBJ1-1; D unclear. The CDR3 sequence is 15 residues long. Germline CDR1 is SGHTA and CDR2 is FQGNSA. V was clipped by 7 bases and J by 0 bases, with 15 bases between them. The CDR3 sequence is CASIGLAMMNTEAFF. The CDR3, as DNA: TGTGCCAGCATCGGATTAGCTATGATGAACACTGAAGCTTTCTTT.